Shown below are 20 T cell receptor beta chains from a single sample sequenced in a study of T cell responses to AZD1222 COVID-19 vaccine (TCRdb year 2021). Library prep was done by the immunoSEQ multiplex PCR assay. TCRdb limited this immuneACCESS table to in-frame rearrangements with V and J called. A share of clones is missing; checked studies link under half to unresolved V genes, and the rest is unexplained. Present in this sample are roughly 80,000 clones, roughly 90% of which were seen just once. In total, the top ten clones hold approximately 4.8% of the sample. Taken with the paper, the label for time point translates to: baseline before first vaccination. This specimen's treatment or condition label, interpreted: meningococcal conjugate vaccine given as trial control. The specimen was peripheral blood, collected on day 0 of MenACWY control vaccination. The source of these receptors is an adult in good health.

The rearrangement joins TRBV5-1 to TRBJ2-1; tentative D call: TRBD2 (6 bases). CDR1 and CDR2 from the germline V gene are SGHRS and YFSETQ. The CDR3 has 11 amino acids. V was shortened by 4 bases and J by 9 bases, with 8 bases between the two germline ends. The CDR3 region is CASSSSGEQFF. The CDR3 DNA follows: TGCGCCAGCAGCAGTAGCGGTGAGCAGTTCTTC.

The chain recombines TRBV12-3 or TRBV12-4 with TRBJ2-7; no reliable D call. The V end lost 3 bases, the J end lost 0 bases, and 6 bases lay between the germline ends. The CDR3 covers 13 residues. In DNA, the CDR3 is TGTGCCAGCAGTTTCGCCAGCTCCTACGAGCAGTACTTC. Residues: CASSFASSYEQYF.

The chain recombines TRBV15 with TRBJ1-2, with D tentatively TRBD1 (5 bases). Deletions cut 1 base from V and 5 bases from J, with 17 bases between. Germline CDR1 LNHNV, CDR2 YYDKDF (reference sequence). This CDR3 region has 16 residues. The CDR3 protein is CATSRGGAETAYGYTF. CDR3 DNA sequence: TGTGCCACCAGCAGAGGAGGGGCGGAAACGGCGTATGGCTACACCTTC.

The genes are TRBV19 and TRBJ1-5; possible D gene TRBD1, 5 bases. The CDR3 has 14 amino acids. Per the germline V gene, CDR1 is LNHDA and CDR2 is SQIVND (reference sequence). With 8 bases removed from V and 2 bases from J, the gap between germline ends came to 13 bases. The CDR3, as DNA: TGTGCCAGTTCGGACACCGGACGCAATCAGCCCCAGCATTTT. This translates into CASSDTGRNQPQHF.

This clone was recorded only once. The chain uses TRBV18 and TRBJ2-1; 9 bases fit TRBD1. Per germline, CDR1 KGHSH and CDR2 LQKENI. The CDR3 totals 17 residues. Germline trimming cut 3 bases from V and 6 bases from J; bases unmatched to any gene: 12. This CDR3 is CASSPDRGFGTFNEQFF. DNA for the CDR3: TGTGCCAGCTCACCGGACAGGGGTTTTGGCACGTTCAATGAGCAGTTCTTC. The complete variable domain, with remaining parts taken from reference TRBV18 and TRBJ2-1, reads NAGVMQNPRHLVRRRGQEARLRCSPMKGHSHVYWYRQLPEEGLKFMVYLQKENIIDESGMPKERFSAEFPKEGPSILRIQQVVRGDSAAYFCASSPDRGFGTFNEQFFGPGTRLTVL.

The chain joins TRBV29-1 to TRBJ1-1; D is perhaps TRBD1 (5 bases). Looked up from germline, CDR1 is SQVTM and CDR2 is ANQGSEA. The CDR3 consists of 11 residues. Trimming left V 6 bases short and J 10 bases short, with 15 bases between. The CDR3 sequence: CSVSAGGVAFF. CDR3 nucleotides: TGCAGCGTCTCCGCTGGGGGGGTAGCTTTCTTT.

This clone was seen just once. This chain links TRBV7-2 with TRBJ1-2; the D gene is possibly TRBD1 (5 bases). This CDR3 contains 13 residues. V was shortened by 6 bases and J by 6 bases, with 14 bases between the two germline ends. Germline V gives CDR1 SGHTA, CDR2 FQGNSA. The CDR3 nucleotides are TGTGCCAGCAGACCGGACACTGGCGATGGCTACACCTTC. It encodes CASRPDTGDGYTF. Together with reference TRBV7-2 and TRBJ1-2, the CDR3 gives the full variable domain: GAGVSQSPSNKVTEKGKDVELRCDPISGHTALYWYRQSLGQGLEFLIYFQGNSAPDKSGLPSDRFSAERTGGSVSTLTIQRTQQEDSAVYLCASRPDTGDGYTFGSGTRLTVV.

The rearrangement joins TRBV11-2 to TRBJ2-7; 9 bases match TRBD2. This CDR3 spans 14 amino acids. V shed 3 bases and J 2 bases; nucleotides not matched to a gene: 2. Germline-derived CDR1 and CDR2 are SGHAT and FQNNGV. Here the CDR3 DNA reads TGTGCCAGCAGCTTGGCGGGGGGGCCCTACGAGCAGTACTTC. This translates into CASSLAGGPYEQYF.

The V and J genes are TRBV5-1 and TRBJ2-3; tentative D call: TRBD2 (6 bases). Germline values: CDR1 SGHRS, CDR2 YFSETQ. The CDR3 contains 15 residues. Trimming stripped 1 base from V and 2 bases from J, with 11 bases between. The CDR3 nucleotides read TGCGCCAGCAGCTTGTTGACGCGGGACACAGATACGCAGTATTTT. Translating gives CASSLLTRDTDTQYF.

This clone is a singleton in its sample. The chain has TRBV3-1 (or the pseudogene TRBV3-2) and TRBJ1-2; D is unclear. The CDR3 extends over 14 amino acids. The germline V gene encodes CDR1 LGHDT and CDR2 YNNKEL (reference sequence). V lost 4 bases and J 3 bases, leaving 12 bases between the germline ends. DNA for the CDR3: TGTGCCAGCAGCCTGCGACCTGTTGACTATGGCTACACCTTC. This gives the protein CASSLRPVDYGYTF.

The chain carries TRBV30 and TRBJ2-3; 11 bases are shared with TRBD2. The CDR3 contains 18 residues. Germline CDR1 is GTSNPN and CDR2 is SVGIG (reference sequence). After removal of 0 bases from V and 2 bases from J, the junction contained 10 bases not matched to a gene. CDR3 amino acids: CAWSVQGRLAGLTDTQYF. The CDR3 nucleotides are TGTGCCTGGAGTGTACAGGGTCGACTAGCGGGGCTCACAGATACGCAGTATTTT.

J is TRBJ2-5 and V is TRBV5-1; 9 bases are a match to TRBD2. Germline V gene sequence: CDR1 SGHRS, CDR2 YFSETQ. After removal of 0 bases from V and 5 bases from J, the junction contained 8 bases not matched to a gene. This CDR3 contains 16 residues. The CDR3 here is CASSLGGGALGETQYF. The CDR3 region has the DNA TGCGCCAGCAGCTTGGGCGGGGGGGCCCTAGGCGAGACCCAGTACTTC.

V gene TRBV30 combines with J gene TRBJ1-2, with 10 bases that match TRBD1. Trimming removed 0 bases from V and 0 bases from J; junction bases left unmatched: 7. Germline CDR1 GTSNPN, CDR2 SVGIG (reference sequence). This CDR3 spans 17 amino acids. DNA of the CDR3: TGTGCCTGGAGTGTATGGGACAGGGGAACAGCTAACTATGGCTACACCTTC. It yields the protein CAWSVWDRGTANYGYTF.

The chain uses TRBV3-1 (or the pseudogene TRBV3-2) and TRBJ1-3, with D uncertain. From germline, CDR1 is LGHDT and CDR2 YNNKEL (reference sequence). V was clipped by 4 bases and J by 0 bases, with 10 bases between them. CDR3 length equals 15 residues. CDR3 in amino acids: CASSLSGASGNTIYF. The CDR3, as DNA: TGTGCCAGCAGCCTATCAGGTGCCTCTGGAAACACCATATATTTT.

The rearrangement links TRBV6-6 to TRBJ1-6, with no clear D. There are 14 residues in the CDR3. The V gene lost 8 bases and the J gene lost 8 bases, with 16 bases spanning the gap. CDR1 is MNHNY, CDR2 SVGAGI, per germline (reference sequence). The CDR3 region has the DNA TGTGCCAGCTACCCAAAGGGTCGGGATTCACCCCTCCACTTT. This sequence encodes CASYPKGRDSPLHF.

This clone was counted only a few times. The rearrangement uses TRBV19 and TRBJ2-6; D is possibly TRBD1 (5 bases). CDR1 is LNHDA and CDR2 is SQIVND in the germline V gene (reference sequence). This CDR3 is built from 15 residues. Trimming took 4 bases from V and 0 from J, leaving 7 bases between them. CDR3 DNA sequence: TGTGCCAGTAGTACGACAGTCTCTGGGGCCAACGTCCTGACTTTC. This codes for CASSTTVSGANVLTF. Complete variable domain (other parts from reference TRBV19 and TRBJ2-6): DGGITQSPKYLFRKEGQNVTLSCEQNLNHDAMYWYRQDPGQGLRLIYYSQIVNDFQKGDIAEGYSVSREKKESFPLTVTSAQKNPTAFYLCASSTTVSGANVLTFGAGSRLTVL.

V usage is TRBV19 and J usage is TRBJ1-2; a possible D gene is TRBD1 (5 bases). CDR1 is LNHDA and CDR2 is SQIVND in the germline V gene (reference sequence). V was cut by 3 bases and J by 4 bases, with 12 bases left in between. The CDR3 spans 14 residues. DNA for the CDR3: TGTGCCAGTAGTATTTATCAGGGAAGCTATGGCTACACCTTC. Protein: CASSIYQGSYGYTF.

This clone appeared a single time. The rearrangement links TRBV30 to TRBJ2-7, with D perhaps TRBD2 (5 bases). Germline V lookup: CDR1 GTSNPN, CDR2 SVGIG (reference sequence). CDR3 size: 15 residues. V was trimmed by 0 bases and J by 7 bases, leaving 19 bases between them. The CDR3 DNA follows: TGTGCCTGGAGTGTACGGGGTATCGGGGTTGGGGAGCAGTACTTC. Encoded protein: CAWSVRGIGVGEQYF.

In its sample, this clone was seen a few times. The genes are TRBV29-1 and TRBJ2-2, with 8 bases that match TRBD1. Trimming at V came to 6 bases and at J to 3 bases, leaving 6 bases not matched to a gene. This CDR3 has 14 residues. Germline values: CDR1 SQVTM, CDR2 ANQGSEA. CDR3 amino acids: CSVGTGFYTGELFF. The CDR3 coding sequence is TGCAGCGTGGGGACAGGTTTTTACACCGGGGAGCTGTTTTTT.

The V gene is TRBV7-2, the J gene TRBJ2-1, with TRBD2 identical over 7 bases. The ends lost 3 bases at V and 9 bases at J; junction bases unmatched: 11. The CDR3 runs 15 residues. Germline V CDR1 and CDR2: SGHTA, FQGNSA. For the CDR3, the DNA is TGTGCCAGCAGCTTTTACAGCCCAGGGAGGGGTGAGCAGTTCTTC. Encoded protein: CASSFYSPGRGEQFF.